Listed below are T cell receptor beta chains from one sample, sequenced in a study of control samples from healthy donors and cancer patients. Libraries were prepared by immunoSEQ multiplex PCR; TCRdb keeps only in-frame clonotypes and omits some of them. The table includes about 120,000 clones, less than 90% detected once. Sequencing was carried out using blood. These TCRs come from a man younger than 30 in good health. CDR3s include the opening cysteine and the closing phenylalanine or tryptophan. Each record gives: J gene, D gene, clone size, V gene, CDR3 protein, CDR3 DNA. A D gene is named only where the DNA matches it firmly. Clone size appears in some rows only: once, few, many, or a class for an expanded clone.

J: TRBJ2-7
D: TRBD1
size: NA
V: TRBV19
CDR3: CASSIRGTGTHEQYF
DNA: TGTGCCAGTAGTATACGGGGGACAGGGACCCACGAGCAGTACTTC

J: TRBJ2-3
D: TRBD2
size: NA
V: TRBV4-3
CDR3: CASSHSEGSVRLAGITDTQYF
DNA: TGCGCCAGCAGCCACTCCGAGGGGAGCGTCCGACTAGCGGGAATCACAGATACGCAGTATTTT

J: TRBJ2-7
D: TRBD1
size: once
V: TRBV18
CDR3: CASSPQGTDSYEQYF
DNA: TGTGCCAGCTCACCGCAGGGGACAGATTCCTACGAGCAGTACTTC

J: TRBJ1-5
D: NA
size: NA
V: TRBV19
CDR3: CAPPGYQPQHF
DNA: TGTGCCCCACCCGGGTATCAGCCCCAGCATTTT

J: TRBJ2-1
D: NA
size: NA
V: TRBV7-3
CDR3: CASSPWGDEQFF
DNA: TGTGCCAGCAGCCCCTGGGGGGATGAGCAGTTCTTC

J: TRBJ1-1
D: NA
size: few
V: TRBV3-1/TRBV3-2
CDR3: CASSQDLGGGWTEAFF
DNA: TGTGCCAGCAGCCAAGACTTGGGAGGGGGTTGGACTGAAGCTTTCTTT

J: TRBJ1-1
D: TRBD1
size: NA
V: TRBV7-3
CDR3: CASSLWTGKAFF
DNA: TGTGCCAGCAGCTTATGGACAGGGAAAGCTTTCTTT

J: TRBJ2-7
D: NA
size: NA
V: TRBV5-6
CDR3: CASSLVQGIIHEQYF
DNA: TGTGCCAGCAGCTTGGTCCAGGGAATAATCCACGAGCAGTACTTC

J: TRBJ1-6
D: TRBD1
size: NA
V: TRBV11-3
CDR3: CASSTGGDSPLHF
DNA: TGTGCCAGCAGCACAGGGGGGGATTCACCCCTCCACTTT

J: TRBJ2-7
D: TRBD2
size: NA
V: TRBV7-2
CDR3: CASSPPLAGGTYEQYF
DNA: TGTGCCAGCAGCCCCCCCTTGGCGGGAGGTACCTACGAGCAGTACTTC

J: TRBJ2-5
D: NA
size: once
V: TRBV5-4
CDR3: CASSPEDRQETQYF
DNA: TGTGCCAGCAGCCCCGAAGACAGGCAGGAGACCCAGTACTTC

J: TRBJ2-7
D: NA
size: NA
V: TRBV10-1
CDR3: CASSDSMGGKSSHEQYF
DNA: TGCGCCAGCAGTGACTCTATGGGCGGGAAATCCTCCCACGAGCAGTACTTC

J: TRBJ2-1
D: TRBD2
size: NA
V: TRBV14
CDR3: CASSPRGLAAYNEQFF
DNA: TGTGCCAGCAGCCCCCGTGGACTAGCGGCCTACAATGAGCAGTTCTTC

J: TRBJ2-7
D: NA
size: NA
V: TRBV4-3
CDR3: CASSQARASYEQYF
DNA: TGCGCCAGCAGCCAAGCCCGAGCTTCCTACGAGCAGTACTTC

J: TRBJ1-1
D: NA
size: NA
V: TRBV28
CDR3: CASSLIETDMNTEAFF
DNA: TGTGCCAGCAGCCTCATTGAAACGGATATGAACACTGAAGCTTTCTTT

J: TRBJ2-7
D: NA
size: NA
V: TRBV5-4
CDR3: CASSSLGNRREQYF
DNA: TGTGCCAGCAGCTCTCTCGGGAACAGGCGCGAGCAGTACTTC

J: TRBJ2-1
D: NA
size: few
V: TRBV15
CDR3: CATSRSERNAYNEQFF
DNA: TGTGCCACCAGCAGGAGCGAACGGAACGCCTACAATGAGCAGTTCTTC

J: TRBJ2-7
D: NA
size: NA
V: TRBV28
CDR3: CASTLTQKNSYEQYF
DNA: TGTGCCAGCACCCTTACCCAGAAGAACTCCTACGAGCAGTACTTC

J: TRBJ1-2
D: TRBD1
size: NA
V: TRBV6-5
CDR3: CASRNTGGSNYGYTF
DNA: TGTGCCAGCAGAAATACAGGGGGATCTAACTATGGCTACACCTTC

J: TRBJ2-3
D: TRBD1
size: NA
V: TRBV28
CDR3: CASSYRLPGQGLDTQYF
DNA: TGTGCCAGCAGCTATCGGTTACCGGGACAGGGTTTGGATACGCAGTATTTT

J: TRBJ1-5
D: NA
size: many
V: TRBV6-5
CDR3: CASSLGSARNQPQHF
DNA: TGTGCCAGCAGCCTCGGCTCGGCACGCAATCAGCCCCAGCATTTT

J: TRBJ1-5
D: NA
size: NA
V: TRBV12-3/TRBV12-4
CDR3: CASSKGEGQPQHF
DNA: TGTGCCAGCAGTAAGGGAGAGGGTCAGCCCCAGCATTTT

J: TRBJ1-3
D: NA
size: once
V: TRBV11-2
CDR3: CASSLRGLNTIYF
DNA: TGTGCCAGCAGCTTGAGGGGACTAAACACCATATATTTT

J: TRBJ2-2
D: TRBD1
size: once
V: TRBV5-1
CDR3: CASSSAGQGGTGELFF
DNA: TGCGCCAGCAGCTCCGCCGGACAGGGGGGGACCGGGGAGCTGTTTTTT

J: TRBJ1-5
D: NA
size: NA
V: TRBV10-3
CDR3: CAIRGGNQPQHF
DNA: TGTGCCATCAGAGGGGGGAATCAGCCCCAGCATTTT

J: TRBJ1-4
D: NA
size: NA
V: TRBV7-2
CDR3: CASSLVQINEKLFF
DNA: TGTGCCAGCAGCTTAGTTCAGATTAATGAAAAACTGTTTTTT

J: TRBJ2-7
D: NA
size: once
V: TRBV5-4
CDR3: CASSFREGAQEQYF
DNA: TGTGCCAGCAGCTTCAGGGAGGGGGCTCAAGAGCAGTACTTC

J: TRBJ1-2
D: TRBD1
size: NA
V: TRBV7-6
CDR3: CASSLGLPGQGDGYTF
DNA: TGTGCCAGCAGCTTAGGGTTACCGGGACAGGGAGATGGCTACACCTTC

J: TRBJ2-3
D: TRBD2
size: NA
V: TRBV7-9
CDR3: CASSPAGAREASDTQYF
DNA: TGTGCCAGCAGCCCGGCGGGGGCGCGGGAGGCATCAGATACGCAGTATTTT

J: TRBJ1-5
D: NA
size: once
V: TRBV6-1
CDR3: CASSEQGGQPQHF
DNA: TGTGCCAGCAGTGAACAAGGAGGCCAGCCCCAGCATTTT

J: TRBJ1-4
D: NA
size: few
V: TRBV27
CDR3: CASAVLGAEKLFF
DNA: TGTGCCAGCGCTGTACTGGGGGCTGAAAAACTGTTTTTT

J: TRBJ1-5
D: NA
size: few
V: TRBV30
CDR3: CAWSSQGGQPQHF
DNA: TGTGCCTGGAGTAGCCAGGGCGGTCAGCCCCAGCATTTT

J: TRBJ1-2
D: TRBD1
size: NA
V: TRBV19
CDR3: CASRGQGDYGYTF
DNA: TGTGCCAGTAGGGGACAGGGGGACTATGGCTACACCTTC

J: TRBJ2-3
D: TRBD1
size: NA
V: TRBV27
CDR3: CASRLGGTGRTDTQYF
DNA: TGTGCCAGCAGGCTTGGCGGGACAGGACGCACAGATACGCAGTATTTT

J: TRBJ2-2
D: TRBD2
size: NA
V: TRBV9
CDR3: CASSVGVAGVRTGELFF
DNA: TGTGCCAGCAGCGTAGGGGTAGCGGGAGTTCGGACCGGGGAGCTGTTTTTT

J: TRBJ1-2
D: TRBD1
size: NA
V: TRBV27
CDR3: CASSYRGPQLGYTF
DNA: TGTGCCAGCAGTTACAGGGGGCCTCAGCTTGGCTACACCTTC

J: TRBJ1-2
D: NA
size: NA
V: TRBV6-2/TRBV6-3
CDR3: CASSSGGQGYTF
DNA: TGTGCCAGCAGCTCCGGAGGACAGGGCTACACCTTC

J: TRBJ2-3
D: TRBD1
size: NA
V: TRBV6-5
CDR3: CASGTGDTDTQYF
DNA: TGTGCCAGCGGGACAGGAGACACAGATACGCAGTATTTT

J: TRBJ2-1
D: NA
size: NA
V: TRBV28
CDR3: CASSFQGNEQFF
DNA: TGTGCCAGCAGTTTCCAGGGCAATGAGCAGTTCTTC

J: TRBJ2-7
D: NA
size: NA
V: TRBV29-1
CDR3: CSVKTRSYEQYF
DNA: TGCAGCGTGAAGACTCGGTCCTACGAGCAGTACTTC